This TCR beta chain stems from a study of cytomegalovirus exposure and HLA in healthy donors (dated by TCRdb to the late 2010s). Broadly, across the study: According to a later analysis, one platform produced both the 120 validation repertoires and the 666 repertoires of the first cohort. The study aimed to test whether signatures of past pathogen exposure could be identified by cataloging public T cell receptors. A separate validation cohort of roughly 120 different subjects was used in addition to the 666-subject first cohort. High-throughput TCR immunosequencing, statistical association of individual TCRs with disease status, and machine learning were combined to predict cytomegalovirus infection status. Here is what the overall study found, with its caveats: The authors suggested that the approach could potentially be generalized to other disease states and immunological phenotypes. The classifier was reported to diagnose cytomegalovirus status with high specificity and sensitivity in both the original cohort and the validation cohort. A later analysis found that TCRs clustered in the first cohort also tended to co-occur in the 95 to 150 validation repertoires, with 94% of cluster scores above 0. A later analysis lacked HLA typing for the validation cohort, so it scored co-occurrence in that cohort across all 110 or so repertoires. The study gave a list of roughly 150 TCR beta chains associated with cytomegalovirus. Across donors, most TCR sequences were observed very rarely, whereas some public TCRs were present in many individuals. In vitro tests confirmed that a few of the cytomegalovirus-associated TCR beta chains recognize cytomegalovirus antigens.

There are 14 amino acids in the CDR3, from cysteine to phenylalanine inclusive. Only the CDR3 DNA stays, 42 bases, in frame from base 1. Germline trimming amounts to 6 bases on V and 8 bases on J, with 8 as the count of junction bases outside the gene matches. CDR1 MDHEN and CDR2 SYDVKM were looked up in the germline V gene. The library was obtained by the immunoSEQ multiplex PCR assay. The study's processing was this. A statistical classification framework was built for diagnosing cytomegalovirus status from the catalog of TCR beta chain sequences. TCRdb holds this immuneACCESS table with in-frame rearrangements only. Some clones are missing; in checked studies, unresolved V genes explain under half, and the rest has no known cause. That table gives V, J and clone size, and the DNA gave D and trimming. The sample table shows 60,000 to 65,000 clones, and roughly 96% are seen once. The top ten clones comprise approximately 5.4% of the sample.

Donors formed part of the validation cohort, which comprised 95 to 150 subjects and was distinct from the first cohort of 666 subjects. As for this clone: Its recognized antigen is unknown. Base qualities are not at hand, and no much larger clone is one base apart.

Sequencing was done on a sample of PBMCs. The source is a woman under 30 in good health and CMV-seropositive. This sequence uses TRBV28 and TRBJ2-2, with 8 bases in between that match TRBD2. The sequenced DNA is TGTGCCAGCAGCGAAGCGGGGGTCTCTGGGGAGCTGTTTTTT. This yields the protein CASSEAGVSGELFF.